The 30 T cell receptor beta chains given below trace back to one sample, sequenced in a study of molecular identifiers for immune sequencing clone quantification. TCRdb processed the PCR reads anew with MiXCR; each CDR3 protein has one entry. The sample lists about 36,000 distinct CDR3 sequences, around 20% occurring once. Sequencing input: naive CD8+ T cells from blood, with Jurkat cell RNA spiked in. Subset defined: FACS-sorted CD8+CD4-CCR7+CD45RA+ naive T cells. The origin of the receptors is a human donor in good health. Some libraries in this study had Jurkat cell RNA spiked in.

This clonotype showed up many times. The rearrangement uses TRBV29-1 and TRBJ2-7; TRBD1 might be the D (6 bases). This CDR3 contains 13 residues. The V end was cut by 1 base, the J end by 5 bases, with 12 bases between. Per germline, CDR1 SQVTM and CDR2 ANQGSEA. As DNA, the CDR3 is TGCAGCGTTGAAGGACAGGTGGTGAACGAGCAGTACTTC. It yields the protein CSVEGQVVNEQYF.

This clonotype was seen a few times. The gene calls are TRBV21-1 and TRBJ2-6; TRBD1, as called in the table, went unchecked against the DNA. TRBV21-1 is a known pseudogene. The CDR3 contains 15 residues. DNA of the CDR3: TGTGCCAGAAAAACAGGGCTACGCGGGGCCAACGTCCTGACTTTC. Translation: CARKTGLRGANVLTF.

This clonotype was observed at least ten times. The chain carries TRBV6-2 or TRBV6-3 and TRBJ2-1; D is unresolved. V was trimmed by 0 bases and J by 3 bases, leaving 9 bases between them. This CDR3 region has 15 residues. The germline V gene encodes CDR1 MNHEY and CDR2 SVGEGT. The CDR3 region is CASSYSWGDYNEQFF. CDR3 nucleotide sequence: TGTGCCAGCAGTTACTCTTGGGGTGACTACAATGAGCAGTTCTTC.

Remarks on this clonotype: This may stem from a read error, because a much larger clone lies one nucleotide away. Since no conserved phenylalanine or tryptophan closes the CDR3, a read error is the likely cause. The rearrangement joins TRBV2 to TRBJ2-1, with D perhaps matching TRBD1 or TRBD2 (6 bases each). Looked up from germline, CDR1 is SNHLY and CDR2 is FYNNEI. Trimming removed 5 bases from V and 2 bases from J, with 13 bases in between. The CDR3 is 15 residues long. CDR3 DNA: TGTGCCAGCAGTTCCGACAGGAGGGCCTACAATGAGCAGTTCCTC. Encoded protein: CASSSDRRAYNEQFL.

The V and J genes are TRBV20-1 and TRBJ1-2; tentatively, D is TRBD1 (6 bases). Per the germline V gene, CDR1 is DFQATT and CDR2 is SNEGSKA (reference sequence). The CDR3 consists of 13 residues. V was shortened by 0 bases and J by 4 bases, with 9 bases between the two germline ends. The CDR3 nucleotides read TGCAGTGCTAGAGATTGGGGGCGCTATGGCTACACCTTC. Encoded protein: CSARDWGRYGYTF.

CDR3 sequence (DNA): TGTGCCAGCAGTAGTACCGGGACAGGGATTACAGACTATGGCTACACCTTC. This encodes CASSSTGTGITDYGYTF. V and J are TRBV12-3 or TRBV12-4 and TRBJ1-2; 9 bases match TRBD1. This CDR3 region has 17 residues. After removal of 5 bases from V and 3 bases from J, the junction contained 13 bases not matched to a gene.

This clonotype was seen many times. The chain joins TRBV5-1 to TRBJ1-1; D uncertain. With 1 base removed from V and 0 bases from J, the gap between germline ends came to 4 bases. The length of the CDR3 is 13 residues. Per the germline V gene, CDR1 is SGHRS and CDR2 is YFSETQ. CDR3 in amino acids: CASSLTLNTEAFF. CDR3 nucleotides: TGCGCCAGCAGCTTGACTCTGAACACTGAAGCTTTCTTT.

This clonotype came up many times. V gene TRBV4-1 combines with J gene TRBJ2-7, with 10 nucleotides matching TRBD2. The V segment lost 8 bases and the J segment 3 bases; nucleotides outside the gene matches: 10. The CDR3 runs 15 residues. Germline CDR1 and CDR2: MGHRA and YSYEKL. The CDR3 nucleotides read TGCGCCAGCCGCGGGTTTAGCGGGAGGAGCTACGAGCAGTACTTC. This gives the protein CASRGFSGRSYEQYF.

This clonotype appeared many times. V is TRBV12-3 or TRBV12-4 and J is TRBJ2-2, with 7 bases fitting TRBD2. This CDR3 region has 15 residues. With 3 bases clipped from V and 7 bases from J, the junction kept 8 bases outside the gene matches. In DNA, the CDR3 is TGTGCCAGCAGTTTCTTCGCGGGAGCCGGCGGGGAGCTGTTTTTT. Amino acid sequence: CASSFFAGAGGELFF.

In this sample, this clonotype turned up a few times. The chain links TRBV20-1 to TRBJ2-3; D is perhaps TRBD1 or TRBD2 (5 bases each). V was cut by 2 bases and J by 6 bases, with 12 bases left in between. Germline lookup yields CDR1 DFQATT and CDR2 SNEGSKA (reference sequence). The CDR3 has 13 residues. CDR3 residues: CSARWGSGDTQYF. The CDR3 DNA sequence: TGCAGTGCTAGATGGGGGAGTGGGGATACGCAGTATTTT.

By proportion, this clonotype is medium-sized. The chain couples TRBV4-3 to TRBJ2-7; D gene unclear. Deletions cut 1 base from V and 1 base from J, with 8 bases between. Per germline, CDR1 LGHNA and CDR2 YSLEER. The CDR3 contains 14 residues. In DNA form, the CDR3 reads TGCGCCAGCAGCCAAGGTGTGGGGTCCTACGAGCAGTACTTC. Residues: CASSQGVGSYEQYF.

The gene calls are TRBV28 and TRBJ2-5; the match to TRBD1 covers 7 bases. Germline lookup yields CDR1 MDHEN and CDR2 SYDVKM. CDR3 size: 13 residues. After removal of 2 bases from V and 5 bases from J, the junction contained 2 bases not matched to a gene. The CDR3 loop reads CASSLIQGETQYF. As DNA, the CDR3 is TGTGCCAGCAGTTTAATACAGGGGGAGACCCAGTACTTC.

The table lists this clonotype with a few counts. This chain connects TRBV6-5 to TRBJ1-6, with D possibly being TRBD1 (6 bases). CDR1 and CDR2 (germline): MNHEY, SVGAGI. The V and J ends lost 6 bases and 10 bases respectively, with 16 bases between them. The CDR3 extends over 14 amino acids. The CDR3 protein is CASSNAGVGSPLHF. The CDR3 DNA follows: TGTGCCAGCAGCAACGCAGGGGTCGGATCACCCCTCCACTTT.

The rearrangement uses TRBV15 and TRBJ2-3; 13 nucleotides align to TRBD2. Germline V CDR1 and CDR2: LNHNV, YYDKDF (reference sequence). V trimming: 1 base; J trimming: 6 bases; junction bases outside the gene matches: 4. The CDR3 is 16 residues long. The chain's CDR3 is CATSRGTSGSGDTQYF. The CDR3 DNA is TGTGCCACCAGCAGAGGGACTAGCGGGAGTGGTGATACGCAGTATTTT.

The CDR3 coding sequence is TGTGCCAGCACTCGTCACCCGCGCCCCTATGGCTACACCTTC. Amino acid sequence: CASTRHPRPYGYTF. The V call is TRBV28, the J call TRBJ1-2; D unresolved. Trimming shortened V by 7 bases and J by 4 bases, and 16 bases separated the two germline ends. This CDR3 is 14 amino acids long. Per the germline V gene, CDR1 is MDHEN and CDR2 is SYDVKM.

This clonotype was seen many times. The chain couples TRBV5-1 to TRBJ2-1, with TRBD2 identical over 7 bases. This CDR3 spans 18 amino acids. V shed 0 bases and J 4 bases; nucleotides not matched to a gene: 13. CDR1 is SGHRS and CDR2 is YFSETQ in the germline V gene. CDR3 nucleotides: TGCGCCAGCAGCTTGGCCGGATTGGTCGAGCGGGGTTACAATGAGCAGTTCTTC. It translates to CASSLAGLVERGYNEQFF.

Regarding this clonotype: A much larger clone is a single base away; this may be a read error. The chain recombines TRBV5-1 with TRBJ1-4, with a possible D match to TRBD1 (5 bases). This CDR3 comprises 13 residues. Per germline, CDR1 SGHRS and CDR2 YFSETQ. As DNA, the CDR3 is TGCGCCAGCAGCTTGGAAGGGGATGAAAAACCGTTTTTT. Its translation: CASSLEGDEKPFF.

The table lists this clonotype with many counts. The V call is TRBV6-2 or TRBV6-3, the J call TRBJ2-2; 8 bases agree with TRBD1. Trimming took 8 bases from V and 3 from J; bases not matched to a gene: 11. This CDR3 region has 16 residues. CDR1 and CDR2 from the germline V gene are MNHEY and SVGEGT. The CDR3 here is CASDDRGFSYTGELFF. CDR3 DNA sequence: TGTGCCAGCGATGACAGGGGATTCTCATACACCGGGGAGCTGTTTTTT.

There are many counts of this clonotype. The rearrangement uses TRBV7-9 and TRBJ2-3, with 9 nucleotides matching TRBD1. The CDR3 is 15 residues long. Germline V lookup: CDR1 SEHNR, CDR2 FQNEAQ (reference sequence). Trimming removed 5 bases from V and 4 bases from J; junction bases left unmatched: 7. This CDR3 is CASSTPGQGPDTQYF. CDR3 nucleotides: TGTGCCAGCAGCACCCCGGGACAGGGACCAGATACGCAGTATTTT.

This clonotype was seen at least ten times. This chain joins TRBV12-3 or TRBV12-4 and TRBJ2-3; D gene ambiguous. The length of the CDR3 is 15 residues. V lost 7 bases, J lost 4 bases, and 18 bases lay in between. For the CDR3, the DNA is TGTGCCAGCAACGGTGGGCCAGCCAGTCCAGATACGCAGTATTTT. It is translated as CASNGGPASPDTQYF.

This clonotype showed up many times. The genes are TRBV5-1 and TRBJ2-7, with TRBD2 matching over 11 bases. The CDR3 covers 13 residues. Germline V gene sequence: CDR1 SGHRS, CDR2 YFSETQ. V lost 5 bases to trimming and J lost 6 bases; unmatched junction nucleotides: 4. CDR3: CASSAGLAGEQYF. Here the CDR3 DNA reads TGCGCCAGCAGTGCCGGACTAGCGGGCGAGCAGTACTTC. The variable domain in full, completed from reference TRBV5-1 and TRBJ2-7, reads KAGVTQTPRYLIKTRGQQVTLSCSPISGHRSVSWYQQTPGQGLQFLFEYFSETQRNKGNFPGRFSGRQFSNSRSEMNVSTLELGDSALYLCASSAGLAGEQYFGPGTRLTVT.

This clonotype was recorded at least ten times. The chain is built from TRBV13 and TRBJ2-3, with 9 bases aligning to TRBD2. Germline V lookup: CDR1 PRHDT, CDR2 FYEKMQ (reference sequence). With V trimmed by 8 bases and J by 2 bases, 5 bases remained unmatched. This CDR3 is built from 14 residues. The DNA of the CDR3 is TGTGCCAGCGCGCGGGGGGGAGTCACAGATACGCAGTATTTT. Its translation: CASARGGVTDTQYF.

This clonotype was found many times. The chain is built from TRBV2 and TRBJ2-1, with 9 positions matching TRBD1. V lost 7 bases to trimming and J lost 4 bases; unmatched junction nucleotides: 5. The CDR3 consists of 14 residues. Germline assignment: CDR1 SNHLY and CDR2 FYNNEI. The chain's CDR3 is CASMPGQGYNEQFF. DNA of the CDR3: TGTGCCAGCATGCCGGGACAGGGATACAATGAGCAGTTCTTC.

This clonotype was recorded at least ten times. V gene TRBV28 combines with J gene TRBJ2-3; D possibly corresponds to TRBD2 (6 bases). Trimming shortened V by 3 bases and J by 2 bases, and 6 bases separated the two germline ends. From germline, CDR1 is MDHEN and CDR2 SYDVKM. The CDR3 has 13 residues. CDR3 coding DNA: TGTGCCAGCAGTTTGGGACTCACAGATACGCAGTATTTT. Translating gives CASSLGLTDTQYF.

V is TRBV7-9 and J is TRBJ2-7; D is unclear. CDR1 and CDR2 from the germline V gene are SEHNR and FQNEAQ (reference sequence). V was pared by 5 bases and J by 9 bases, with 14 bases between. The CDR3 runs 12 residues. DNA of the CDR3: TGTGCCAGCAGCCCTTGGGAATGGGGGCAGTACTTC. Translation: CASSPWEWGQYF. Supplemented by reference TRBV7-9 and TRBJ2-7, the full variable domain reads DTGVSQNPRHKITKRGQNVTFRCDPISEHNRLYWYRQTLGQGPEFLTYFQNEAQLEKSRLLSDRFSAERPKGSFSTLEIQRTEQGDSAMYLCASSPWEWGQYFGPGTRLTVT.

The V and J genes are TRBV11-2 and TRBJ2-1; possibly TRBD1 for D (7 bases). The length of the CDR3 is 14 residues. Germline loops: CDR1 SGHAT, CDR2 FQNNGV. V dropped 7 bases and J dropped 3 bases, with 13 bases sitting between them. CDR3 sequence (DNA): TGTGCCAGCACCCGGAGGGACAGCTACAATGAGCAGTTCTTC. Its protein product is CASTRRDSYNEQFF.

This clonotype has ten or more counts. This chain uses TRBV11-1 with TRBJ2-7; 8 nucleotides match TRBD1. CDR1 is SGHAT and CDR2 is FQDESV in the germline V gene (reference sequence). The CDR3 loop spans 14 amino acids. After removal of 4 bases from V and 5 bases from J, the junction contained 7 bases not matched to a gene. CDR3 in amino acids: CASSSDREPHEQYF. The CDR3 DNA reads TGTGCCAGCAGCTCGGACAGGGAACCCCACGAGCAGTACTTC.

This clonotype was observed many times. V and J are TRBV5-6 and TRBJ2-7, with D possibly being TRBD2 (7 bases). Germline loops: CDR1 SGHDT, CDR2 YYEEEE. Trimming cost V 4 bases and J 3 bases, with 14 bases left between them. This CDR3 is built from 14 residues. The CDR3 DNA is TGTGCCAGCAGCCAGGGAGGGGGAGTCTACGAGCAGTACTTC. Its protein is CASSQGGGVYEQYF.

There are a few counts of this clonotype. This sequence joins TRBV5-5 and TRBJ2-1; D is perhaps TRBD2 (6 bases). Germline lookup yields CDR1 SGHKS and CDR2 YYEKEE (reference sequence). This CDR3 has 16 residues. With 0 bases removed from V and 6 bases from J, the gap between germline ends came to 16 bases. Here the CDR3 DNA reads TGTGCCAGCAGCTTGGATGGGACTGAATTCCCCAATGAGCAGTTCTTC. Residues: CASSLDGTEFPNEQFF.

This clonotype was counted ten times or more. The chain has TRBV9 and TRBJ1-2; D perhaps matches TRBD1 (5 bases). CDR1 is SGDLS, CDR2 YYNGEE, per germline. V was trimmed by 3 bases and J by 8 bases, leaving 14 bases between them. This CDR3 is built from 13 residues. In nucleotides, the CDR3 is TGTGCCAGCAGCGGACAGCACCCGAGGGGCTACACCTTC. Its protein product is CASSGQHPRGYTF.